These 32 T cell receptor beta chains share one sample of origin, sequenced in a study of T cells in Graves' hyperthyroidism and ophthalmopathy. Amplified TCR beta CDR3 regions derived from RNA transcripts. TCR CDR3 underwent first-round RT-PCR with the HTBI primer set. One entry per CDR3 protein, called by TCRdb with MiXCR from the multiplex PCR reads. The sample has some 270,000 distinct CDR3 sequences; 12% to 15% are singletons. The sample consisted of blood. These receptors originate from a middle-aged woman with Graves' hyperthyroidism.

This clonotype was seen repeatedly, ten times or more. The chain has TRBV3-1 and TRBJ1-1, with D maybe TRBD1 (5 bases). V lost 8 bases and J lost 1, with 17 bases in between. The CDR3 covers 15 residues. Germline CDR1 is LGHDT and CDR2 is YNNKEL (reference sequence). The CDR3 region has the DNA TGTGCCAGCTTCAAGGGGTTTGGGCCGAACACTGAAGCTTTCTTT. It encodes CASFKGFGPNTEAFF.

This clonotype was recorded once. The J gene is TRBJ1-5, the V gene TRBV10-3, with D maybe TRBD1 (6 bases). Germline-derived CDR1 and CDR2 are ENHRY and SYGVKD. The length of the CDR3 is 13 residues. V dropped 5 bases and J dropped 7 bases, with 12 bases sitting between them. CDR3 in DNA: TGTGCCATCAGTAGCGGGGGCGGCCAGCCCCAGCATTTT. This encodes CAISSGGGQPQHF.

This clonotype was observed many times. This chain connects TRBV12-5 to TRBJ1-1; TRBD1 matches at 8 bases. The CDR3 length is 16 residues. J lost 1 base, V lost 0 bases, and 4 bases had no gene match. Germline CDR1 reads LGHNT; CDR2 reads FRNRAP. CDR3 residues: CASGLVQGGTNTEAFF. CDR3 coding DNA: TGTGCTAGTGGTTTGGTACAGGGGGGCACGAACACTGAAGCTTTCTTT.

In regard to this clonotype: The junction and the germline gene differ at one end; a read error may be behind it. This chain's CDR3 is CAWSVRGNRPQHF. The CDR3 nucleotides read TGTGCCTGGAGTGTACGGGGCAATCGGCCCCAGCATTTT. The chain couples TRBV30 to TRBJ1-5; TRBD1 is a possible D gene (5 bases). This CDR3 contains 13 residues. CDR1 is GTSNPN, CDR2 SVGIG, per germline (reference sequence).

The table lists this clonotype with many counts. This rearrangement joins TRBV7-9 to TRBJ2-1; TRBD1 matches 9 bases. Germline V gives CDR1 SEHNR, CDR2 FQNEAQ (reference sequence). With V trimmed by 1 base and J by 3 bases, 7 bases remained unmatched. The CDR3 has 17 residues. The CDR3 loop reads CASSLGARDRDYNEQFF. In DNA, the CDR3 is TGTGCCAGCAGCTTAGGGGCGCGGGACAGGGACTACAATGAGCAGTTCTTC.

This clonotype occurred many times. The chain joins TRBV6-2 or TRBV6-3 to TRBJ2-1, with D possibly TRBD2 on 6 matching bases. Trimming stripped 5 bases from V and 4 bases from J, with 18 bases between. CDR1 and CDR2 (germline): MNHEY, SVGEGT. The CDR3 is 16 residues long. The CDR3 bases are TGTGCCAGCAGTCGACTAGGCCCGGGGCATTACAATGAGCAGTTCTTC. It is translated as CASSRLGPGHYNEQFF.

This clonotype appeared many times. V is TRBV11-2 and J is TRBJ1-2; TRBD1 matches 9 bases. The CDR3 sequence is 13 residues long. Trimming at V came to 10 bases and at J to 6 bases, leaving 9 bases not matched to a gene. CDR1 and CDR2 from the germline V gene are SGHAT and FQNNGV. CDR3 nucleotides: TGTGCCACCCCACAGGGGGCAAGGGATGGCTACACCTTC. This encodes CATPQGARDGYTF.

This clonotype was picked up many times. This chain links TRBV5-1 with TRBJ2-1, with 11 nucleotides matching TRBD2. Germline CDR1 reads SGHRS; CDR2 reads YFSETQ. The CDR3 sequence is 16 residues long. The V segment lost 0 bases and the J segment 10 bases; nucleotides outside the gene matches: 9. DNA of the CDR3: TGCGCCAGCAGCTTGGATGCGACTAGCGGGATTCACGAGCAGTTCTTC. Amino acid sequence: CASSLDATSGIHEQFF.

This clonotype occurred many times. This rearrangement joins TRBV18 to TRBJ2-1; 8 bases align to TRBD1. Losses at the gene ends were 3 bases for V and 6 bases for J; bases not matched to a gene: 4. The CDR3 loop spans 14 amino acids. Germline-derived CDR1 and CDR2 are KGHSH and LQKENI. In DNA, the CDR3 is TGTGCCAGCTCACCCAGGACAGGGTCCAATGAGCAGTTCTTC. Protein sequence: CASSPRTGSNEQFF.

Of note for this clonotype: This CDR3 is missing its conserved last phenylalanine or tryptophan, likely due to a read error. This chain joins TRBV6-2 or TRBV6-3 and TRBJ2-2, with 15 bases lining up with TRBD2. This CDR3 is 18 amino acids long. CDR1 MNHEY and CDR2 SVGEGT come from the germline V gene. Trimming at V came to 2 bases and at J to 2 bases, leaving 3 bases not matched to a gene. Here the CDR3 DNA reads TGTGCCAGCAGTTACCGGGGACTAGCGGGAGGCAACACCGGGGAGCTGTTTCTT. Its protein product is CASSYRGLAGGNTGELFL.

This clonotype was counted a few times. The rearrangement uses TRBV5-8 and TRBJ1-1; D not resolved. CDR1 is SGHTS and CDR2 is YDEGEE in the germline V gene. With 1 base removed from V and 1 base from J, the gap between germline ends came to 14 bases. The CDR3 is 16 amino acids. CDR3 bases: TGTGCCAGCAGCTTGCCGGATTTTATGAGGAACACTGAAGCTTTCTTT. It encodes CASSLPDFMRNTEAFF.

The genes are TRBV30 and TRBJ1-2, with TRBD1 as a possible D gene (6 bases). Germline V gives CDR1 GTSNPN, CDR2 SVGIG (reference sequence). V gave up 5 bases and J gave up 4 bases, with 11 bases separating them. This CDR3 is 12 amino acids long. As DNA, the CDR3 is TGTGCCTGGGACAGGTCACGCTATGGCTACACCTTC. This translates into CAWDRSRYGYTF.

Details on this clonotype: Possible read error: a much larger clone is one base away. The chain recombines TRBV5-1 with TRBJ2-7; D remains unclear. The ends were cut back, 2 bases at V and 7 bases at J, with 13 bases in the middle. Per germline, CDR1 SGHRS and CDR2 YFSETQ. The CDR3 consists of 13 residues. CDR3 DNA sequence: TGCGCCAGCAGCTTAAGATCCAGCCAGGAGCAGTACTTC. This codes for CASSLRSSQEQYF.

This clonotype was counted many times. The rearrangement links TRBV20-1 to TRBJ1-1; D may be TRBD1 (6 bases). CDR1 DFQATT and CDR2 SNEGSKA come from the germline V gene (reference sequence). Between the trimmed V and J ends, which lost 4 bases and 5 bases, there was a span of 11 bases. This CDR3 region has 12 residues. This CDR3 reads CSAIRGSTEAFF. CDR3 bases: TGCAGTGCTATTAGGGGGAGTACTGAAGCTTTCTTT.

CDR3 in DNA: TGTGCCAGCTCACCAGCTAGGACAGGGTACGTTAACACTGAAGCTTTCTTT. Amino acid sequence: CASSPARTGYVNTEAFF. V is TRBV12-3 or TRBV12-4 and J is TRBJ1-1; 8 bases map to TRBD1. Trimming at V came to 8 bases and at J to 2 bases, leaving 16 bases not matched to a gene. The CDR3 length is 17 residues.

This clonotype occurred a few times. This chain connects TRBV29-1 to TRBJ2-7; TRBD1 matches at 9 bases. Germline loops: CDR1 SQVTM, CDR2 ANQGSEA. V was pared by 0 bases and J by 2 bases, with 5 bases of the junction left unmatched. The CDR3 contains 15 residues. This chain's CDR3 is CSVEDRDRDPYEQYF. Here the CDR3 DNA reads TGCAGCGTTGAAGATCGGGACAGGGATCCCTACGAGCAGTACTTC.

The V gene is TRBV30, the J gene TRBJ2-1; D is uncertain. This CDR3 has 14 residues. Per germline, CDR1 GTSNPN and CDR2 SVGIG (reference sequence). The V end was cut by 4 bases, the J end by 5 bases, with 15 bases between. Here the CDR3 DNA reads TGTGCCTGGAAGACGCTTCGTTCCCACAATGAGCAGTTCTTC. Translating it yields CAWKTLRSHNEQFF. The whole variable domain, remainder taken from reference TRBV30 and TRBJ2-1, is SQTIHQWPATLVQPVGSPLSLECTVEGTSNPNLYWYRQAAGRGLQLLFYSVGIGQISSEVPQNLSASRPQDRQFILSSKKLLLSDSGFYLCAWKTLRSHNEQFFGPGTRLTVL.

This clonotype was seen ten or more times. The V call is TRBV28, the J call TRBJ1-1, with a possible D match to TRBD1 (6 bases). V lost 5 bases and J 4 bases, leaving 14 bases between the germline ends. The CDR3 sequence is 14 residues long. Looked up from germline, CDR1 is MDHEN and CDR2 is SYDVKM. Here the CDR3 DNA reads TGTGCCAGCAGTCCGGAGGACAGATTCACTGAAGCTTTCTTT. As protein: CASSPEDRFTEAFF.

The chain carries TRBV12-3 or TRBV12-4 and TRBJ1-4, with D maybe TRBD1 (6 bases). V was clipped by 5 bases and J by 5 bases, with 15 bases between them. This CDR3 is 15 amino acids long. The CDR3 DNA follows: TGTGCCAGCAGTGTACAGGGTGCCTGGAATGAAAAACTGTTTTTT. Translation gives CASSVQGAWNEKLFF.

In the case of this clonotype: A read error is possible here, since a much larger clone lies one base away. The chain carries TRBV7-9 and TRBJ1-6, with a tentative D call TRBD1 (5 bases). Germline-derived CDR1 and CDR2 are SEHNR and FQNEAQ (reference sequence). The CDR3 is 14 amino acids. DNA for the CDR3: TGTTCCAGCAGCATCCAGGGCGGTAATTCACCCCTCCACTTT. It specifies CSSSIQGGNSPLHF.

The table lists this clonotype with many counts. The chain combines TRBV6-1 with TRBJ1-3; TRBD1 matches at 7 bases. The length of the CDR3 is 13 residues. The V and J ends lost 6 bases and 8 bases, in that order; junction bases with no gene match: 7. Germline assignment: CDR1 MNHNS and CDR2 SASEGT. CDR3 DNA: TGTGCCAGCAGAGCCCGGGACAGAGACACCATATATTTT. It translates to CASRARDRDTIYF.

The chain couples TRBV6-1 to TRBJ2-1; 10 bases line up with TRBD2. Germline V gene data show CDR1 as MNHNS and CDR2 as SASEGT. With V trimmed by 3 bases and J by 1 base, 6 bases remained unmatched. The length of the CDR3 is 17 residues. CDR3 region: CASSDGASGSSYNEQFF. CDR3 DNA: TGTGCCAGCAGTGACGGGGCTAGCGGGAGTTCCTACAATGAGCAGTTCTTC.

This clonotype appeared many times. CDR3 nucleotides: TGTGCCAGCAGTTTAAGCGCAGGGTTGAGCACAGATACGCAGTATTTT. It is translated as CASSLSAGLSTDTQYF. The chain uses TRBV12-3 or TRBV12-4 and TRBJ2-3; TRBD1 is a possible D gene (5 bases). The CDR3 has 16 amino acids. Trimming pared 2 bases from V and 0 bases from J, leaving 12 bases between.

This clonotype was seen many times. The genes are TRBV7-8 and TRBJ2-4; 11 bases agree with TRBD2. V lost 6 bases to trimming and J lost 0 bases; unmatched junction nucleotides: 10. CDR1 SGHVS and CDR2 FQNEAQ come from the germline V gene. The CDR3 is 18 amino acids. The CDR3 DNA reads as TGTGCCAGCAGTCTAACGGGGACTAGCGGCTTAGCCAAAAACATTCAGTACTTC. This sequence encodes CASSLTGTSGLAKNIQYF.

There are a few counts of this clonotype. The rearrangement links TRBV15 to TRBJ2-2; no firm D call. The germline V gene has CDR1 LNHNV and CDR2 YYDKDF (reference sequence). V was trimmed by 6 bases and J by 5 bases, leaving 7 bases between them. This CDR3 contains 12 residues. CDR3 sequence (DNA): TGTGCCACCAGAGTTCGGACCGGGGAGCTGTTTTTT. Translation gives CATRVRTGELFF. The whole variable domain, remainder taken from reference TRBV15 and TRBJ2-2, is DAMVIQNPRYQVTQFGKPVTLSCSQTLNHNVMYWYQQKSSQAPKLLFHYYDKDFNNEADTPDNFQSRRPNTSFCFLDIRSPGLGDTAMYLCATRVRTGELFFGEGSRLTVL.

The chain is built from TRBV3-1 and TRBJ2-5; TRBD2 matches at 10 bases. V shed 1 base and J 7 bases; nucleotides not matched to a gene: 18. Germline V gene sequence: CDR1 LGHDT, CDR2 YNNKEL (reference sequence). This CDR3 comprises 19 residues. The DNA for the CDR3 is TGTGCCAGCAGCCAAGGTGTTGCGCGGCTAGCGGGAGAGGAGAGGACCCAGTACTTC. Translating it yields CASSQGVARLAGEERTQYF.

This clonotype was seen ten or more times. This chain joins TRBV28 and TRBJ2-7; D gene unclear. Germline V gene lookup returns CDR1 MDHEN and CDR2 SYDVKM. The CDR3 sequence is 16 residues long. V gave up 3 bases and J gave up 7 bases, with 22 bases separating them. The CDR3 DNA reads TGTGCCAGCAGTTTCGTATGGCTCTCTGGATTGGGAGAGCAGTACTTC. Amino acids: CASSFVWLSGLGEQYF.

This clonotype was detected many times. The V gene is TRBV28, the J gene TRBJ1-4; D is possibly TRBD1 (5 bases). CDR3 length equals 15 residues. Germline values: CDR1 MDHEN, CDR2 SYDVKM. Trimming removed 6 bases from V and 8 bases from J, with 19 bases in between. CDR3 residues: CASRDPGGRGEKLFF. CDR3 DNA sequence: TGTGCCAGCAGGGACCCCGGGGGACGGGGCGAAAAACTGTTTTTT.

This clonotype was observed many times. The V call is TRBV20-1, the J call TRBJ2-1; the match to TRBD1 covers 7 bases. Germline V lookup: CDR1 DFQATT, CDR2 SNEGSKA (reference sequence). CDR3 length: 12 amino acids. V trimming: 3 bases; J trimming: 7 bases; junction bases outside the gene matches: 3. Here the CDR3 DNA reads TGCAGTGCTAGCGACAGGGATAATGAGCAGTTCTTC. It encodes CSASDRDNEQFF.

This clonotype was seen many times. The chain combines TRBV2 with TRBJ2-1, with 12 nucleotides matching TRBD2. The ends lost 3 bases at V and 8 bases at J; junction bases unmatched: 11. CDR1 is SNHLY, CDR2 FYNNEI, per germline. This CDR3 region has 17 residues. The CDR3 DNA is TGTGCCAGCAGTGACGGGCAGATACTAGCGGGAGGCGATGAGCAGTTCTTC. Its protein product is CASSDGQILAGGDEQFF.

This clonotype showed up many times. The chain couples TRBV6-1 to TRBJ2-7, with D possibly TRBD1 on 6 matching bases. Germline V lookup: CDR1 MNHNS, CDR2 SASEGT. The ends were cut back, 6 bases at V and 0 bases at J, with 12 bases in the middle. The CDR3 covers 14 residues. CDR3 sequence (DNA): TGTGCCAGCAGCTTCGGGACACCCTCCTACGAGCAGTACTTC. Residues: CASSFGTPSYEQYF.

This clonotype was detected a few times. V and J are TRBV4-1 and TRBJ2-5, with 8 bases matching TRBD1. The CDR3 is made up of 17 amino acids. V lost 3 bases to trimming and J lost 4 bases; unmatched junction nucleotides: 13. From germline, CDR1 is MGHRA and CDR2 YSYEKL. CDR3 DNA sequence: TGCGCCAGCAGCCATCCGCTACGGACAGGGAAAGCAGAGACCCAGTACTTC. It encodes CASSHPLRTGKAETQYF.